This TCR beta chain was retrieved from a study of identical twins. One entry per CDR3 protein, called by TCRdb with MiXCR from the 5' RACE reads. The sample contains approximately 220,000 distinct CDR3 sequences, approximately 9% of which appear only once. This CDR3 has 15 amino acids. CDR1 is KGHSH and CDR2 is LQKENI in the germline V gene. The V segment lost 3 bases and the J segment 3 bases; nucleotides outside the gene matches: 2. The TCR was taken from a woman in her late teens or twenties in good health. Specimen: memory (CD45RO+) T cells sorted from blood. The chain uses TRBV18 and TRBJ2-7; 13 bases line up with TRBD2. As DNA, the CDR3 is TGTGCCAGCTCACCCGGACTAGCGGGAGACTACGAGCAGTACTTC. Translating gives CASSPGLAGDYEQYF.